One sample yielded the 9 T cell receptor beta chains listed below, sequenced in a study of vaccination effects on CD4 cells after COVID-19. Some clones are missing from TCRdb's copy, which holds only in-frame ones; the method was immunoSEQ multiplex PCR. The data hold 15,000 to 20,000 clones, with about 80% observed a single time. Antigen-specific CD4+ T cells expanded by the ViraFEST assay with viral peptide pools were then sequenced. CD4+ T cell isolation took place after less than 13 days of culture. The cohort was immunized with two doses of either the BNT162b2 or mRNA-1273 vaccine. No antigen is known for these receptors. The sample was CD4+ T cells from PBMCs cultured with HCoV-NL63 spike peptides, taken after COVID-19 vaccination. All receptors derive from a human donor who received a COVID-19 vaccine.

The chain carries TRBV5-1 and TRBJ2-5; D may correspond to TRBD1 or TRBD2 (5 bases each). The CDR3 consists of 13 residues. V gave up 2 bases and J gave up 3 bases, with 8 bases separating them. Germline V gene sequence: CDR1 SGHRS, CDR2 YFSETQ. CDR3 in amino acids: CASSFQGEETQYF. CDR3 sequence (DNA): TGCGCCAGCAGCTTCCAGGGAGAAGAGACCCAGTACTTC.

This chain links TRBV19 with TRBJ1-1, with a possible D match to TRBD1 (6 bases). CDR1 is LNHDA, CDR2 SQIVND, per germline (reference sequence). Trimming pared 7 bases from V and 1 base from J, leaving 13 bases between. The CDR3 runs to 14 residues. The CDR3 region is CASNGQLKNTEAFF. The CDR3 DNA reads TGTGCCAGTAATGGACAGCTCAAGAACACTGAAGCTTTCTTT. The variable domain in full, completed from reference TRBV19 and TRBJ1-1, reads DGGITQSPKYLFRKEGQNVTLSCEQNLNHDAMYWYRQDPGQGLRLIYYSQIVNDFQKGDIAEGYSVSREKKESFPLTVTSAQKNPTAFYLCASNGQLKNTEAFFGQGTRLTVV.

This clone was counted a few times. This chain's CDR3 is CASSKREGRNTEAFF. CDR3 DNA sequence: TGTGCCAGTAGTAAACGGGAAGGGAGGAACACTGAAGCTTTCTTT. The rearrangement joins TRBV19 to TRBJ1-1; D uncertain. CDR1 is LNHDA and CDR2 is SQIVND in the germline V gene (reference sequence). V dropped 4 bases and J dropped 1 base, with 13 bases sitting between them. The CDR3 is made up of 15 amino acids.

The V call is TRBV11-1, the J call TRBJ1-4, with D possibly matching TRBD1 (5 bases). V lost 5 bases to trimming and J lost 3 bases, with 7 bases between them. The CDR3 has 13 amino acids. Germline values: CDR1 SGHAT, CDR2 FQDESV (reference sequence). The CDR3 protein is CASSLGPNEKLFF. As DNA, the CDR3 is TGTGCCAGCAGCCTGGGACCTAATGAAAAACTGTTTTTT.

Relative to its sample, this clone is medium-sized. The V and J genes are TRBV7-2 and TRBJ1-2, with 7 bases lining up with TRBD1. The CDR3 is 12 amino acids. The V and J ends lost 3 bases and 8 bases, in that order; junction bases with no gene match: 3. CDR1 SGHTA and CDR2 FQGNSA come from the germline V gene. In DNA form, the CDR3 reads TGTGCCAGCAGCTTTTTGGACAGGGGCTACACCTTC. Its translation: CASSFLDRGYTF.

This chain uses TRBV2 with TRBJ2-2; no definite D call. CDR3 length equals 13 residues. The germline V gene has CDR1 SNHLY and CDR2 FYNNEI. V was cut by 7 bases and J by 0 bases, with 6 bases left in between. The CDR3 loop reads CASTPSNTGELFF. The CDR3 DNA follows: TGTGCCAGCACTCCGTCGAACACCGGGGAGCTGTTTTTT.

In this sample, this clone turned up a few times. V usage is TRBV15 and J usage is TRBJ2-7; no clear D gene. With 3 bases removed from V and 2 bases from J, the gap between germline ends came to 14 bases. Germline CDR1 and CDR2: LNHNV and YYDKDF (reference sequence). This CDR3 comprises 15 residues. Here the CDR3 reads CATSSPKNLPYEQYF. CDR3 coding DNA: TGTGCCACCAGCAGCCCTAAGAACCTACCCTACGAGCAGTACTTC.

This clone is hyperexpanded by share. CDR3 in amino acids: CASSALQGVYGYTF. CDR3 in DNA: TGTGCCAGCAGCGCCCTTCAGGGTGTGTATGGCTACACCTTC. The chain employs TRBV6-5 and TRBJ1-2, with D maybe TRBD1 (5 bases). Germline CDR1 and CDR2: MNHEY and SVGAGI. The CDR3 runs 14 residues. The V gene lost 6 bases and the J gene lost 5 bases, with 16 bases spanning the gap.

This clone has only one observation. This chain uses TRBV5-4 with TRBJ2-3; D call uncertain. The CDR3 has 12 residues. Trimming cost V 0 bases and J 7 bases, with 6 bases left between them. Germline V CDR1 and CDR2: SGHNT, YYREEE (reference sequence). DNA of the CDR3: TGTGCCAGCAGCTTGGAGGAGAATACGCAGTATTTT. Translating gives CASSLEENTQYF.